The 30 T cell receptor beta chains below come from one sample, sequenced in a study of blood T cells in healthy people across ages. Through a sample-barcoded 5' primer and a J-beta primer mix, a second PCR was run for roughly 7 to 12 cycles. TCRdb passed the 5' RACE reads through MiXCR, listing each CDR3 protein once. The sample shows about 780,000 distinct CDR3 sequences, about a quarter of them seen only once. These data were also reused for a study on T cells of mothers and their children.

Sequenced sample: blood. Every receptor here comes from a boy between 5 and 17 years old in good health.

The chain links TRBV7-6 to TRBJ1-4, with TRBD1 matching 7 bases. This CDR3 region has 17 residues. V was pared by 5 bases and J by 0 bases, with 9 bases of the junction left unmatched. Germline CDR1 and CDR2: SGHVS and FNYEAQ. CDR3 in DNA: TGTGCCAGCAGCACCCCTGGACAGGATGCAACTAATGAAAAACTGTTTTTT. Translation gives CASSTPGQDATNEKLFF.

The CDR3 is CASTRQGPYNEQFF. CDR3 in DNA: TGCGCCAGCACCCGACAGGGGCCCTACAATGAGCAGTTCTTC. The V gene is TRBV5-1, the J gene TRBJ2-1; 8 nucleotides match TRBD1. CDR1 is SGHRS and CDR2 is YFSETQ in the germline V gene. The CDR3 is 14 residues long. With 6 bases clipped from V and 2 bases from J, the junction kept 4 bases outside the gene matches.

There are a few counts of this clonotype. This chain connects TRBV10-1 to TRBJ2-7; 9 bases are a match to TRBD1. This CDR3 spans 15 amino acids. Trimming cost V 2 bases and J 3 bases; bases outside gene matches: 5. Germline V gene lookup returns CDR1 WNHNN and CDR2 SYGVQD (reference sequence). DNA of the CDR3: TGCGCCAGCAGTGAGACAGGGACAGGGTACTACGAGCAGTACTTC. Residues: CASSETGTGYYEQYF.

This chain joins TRBV7-9 and TRBJ1-6; TRBD1 matches 7 bases. The germline CDR1 and CDR2 sequences are SEHNR and FQNEAQ (reference sequence). The J segment lost 8 bases and the V segment lost 5 bases, leaving 3 bases of the junction unmatched. The CDR3 totals 13 residues. The CDR3 loop is CASSRGQDSPLHF. The CDR3 region has the DNA TGTGCCAGCAGCCGCGGACAGGATTCACCCCTCCACTTT.

This clonotype was seen only a few times. This chain connects TRBV6-1 to TRBJ2-4; D ambiguous. Trimming took off 6 bases at V and 0 bases at J, with 6 bases between the two ends. Per germline, CDR1 MNHNS and CDR2 SASEGT. CDR3 length: 13 residues. The CDR3 spells CASRKLAKNIQYF. The CDR3 nucleotides read TGTGCCAGCAGGAAATTAGCCAAAAACATTCAGTACTTC.

This clonotype was seen a few times. The J gene is TRBJ2-7, the V gene TRBV20-1, with 11 positions matching TRBD2. After removal of 3 bases from V and 0 bases from J, the junction contained 7 bases not matched to a gene. The V gene's germline CDR1 is DFQATT and CDR2 SNEGSKA (reference sequence). The CDR3 totals 16 residues. The CDR3 protein is CSASGTSGISSYEQYF. Written as DNA, the CDR3 is TGCAGTGCTAGCGGGACTAGCGGTATTAGCTCCTACGAGCAGTACTTC.

The chain combines TRBV4-2 with TRBJ2-1, with TRBD2 matching over 7 bases. The germline V gene encodes CDR1 LGHNA and CDR2 YNFKEQ. V trimming: 3 bases; J trimming: 2 bases; junction bases outside the gene matches: 4. The CDR3 runs 15 residues. The CDR3 region is CASSQAGVTYNEQFF. The CDR3 region has the DNA TGTGCCAGCAGCCAGGCGGGGGTCACCTACAATGAGCAGTTCTTC.

The chain joins TRBV7-9 to TRBJ2-5; weak D call: TRBD2 (6 bases). The CDR3 extends over 17 amino acids. V was cut by 0 bases and J by 10 bases, with 24 bases left in between. Germline V CDR1 and CDR2: SEHNR, FQNEAQ (reference sequence). The DNA of the CDR3 is TGTGCCAGCAGCTTAGCGGGGGGTGGACATCCCCAATCGGACCAGTACTTC. It is translated as CASSLAGGGHPQSDQYF.

This clonotype showed up just a few times. The V gene is TRBV20-1, the J gene TRBJ2-5; the match to TRBD2 covers 11 bases. The CDR3 contains 14 residues. The V and J ends lost 5 bases and 5 bases, in that order; junction bases with no gene match: 7. Germline V gene sequence: CDR1 DFQATT, CDR2 SNEGSKA (reference sequence). For the CDR3, the DNA is TGCAGTGCTTCCCCCGGGACTAGCGGCGAGACCCAGTACTTC. Translation gives CSASPGTSGETQYF.

This clonotype appeared a few times. The chain has TRBV29-1 and TRBJ2-7, with D possibly called TRBD1 or TRBD2 (6 bases each). V lost 5 bases and J lost 3, with 14 bases in between. This CDR3 region has 13 residues. Germline assignment: CDR1 SQVTM and CDR2 ANQGSEA. The DNA for the CDR3 is TGCAGCGTTATTTGGGGGGACATCTACGAGCAGTACTTC. This encodes CSVIWGDIYEQYF.

This clonotype was counted between two and nine times. The chain joins TRBV28 to TRBJ1-4; TRBD1 is a possible D gene (5 bases). Germline V lookup: CDR1 MDHEN, CDR2 SYDVKM. The CDR3 has 15 amino acids. V shed 6 bases and J shed 3 bases, with 14 bases lying between them. The CDR3 nucleotides are TGTGCCAGCAGAGACCCAGGGAGAGCTAATGAAAAACTGTTTTTT. Its protein is CASRDPGRANEKLFF.

This clonotype showed up just a few times. This rearrangement joins TRBV5-1 to TRBJ2-1; tentatively, D is TRBD1 (6 bases). The CDR3 runs 15 residues. The V gene's germline CDR1 is SGHRS and CDR2 YFSETQ. Trimming left V 0 bases short and J 5 bases short, with 12 bases between. CDR3 in DNA: TGCGCCAGCAGCTTGGAACAGGGCCCCCACAATGAGCAGTTCTTC. Translation: CASSLEQGPHNEQFF. The variable domain in full, with the rest retrieved from reference TRBV5-1 and TRBJ2-1, is KAGVTQTPRYLIKTRGQQVTLSCSPISGHRSVSWYQQTPGQGLQFLFEYFSETQRNKGNFPGRFSGRQFSNSRSEMNVSTLELGDSALYLCASSLEQGPHNEQFFGPGTRLTVL.

The chain combines TRBV19 with TRBJ2-6; perhaps TRBD1 as D (5 bases). The CDR3 consists of 13 residues. With 9 bases removed from V and 3 bases from J, the gap between germline ends came to 9 bases. Germline V gene sequence: CDR1 LNHDA, CDR2 SQIVND (reference sequence). The CDR3: CASPQGGANVLTF. The CDR3, as DNA: TGTGCCAGCCCCCAGGGTGGGGCCAACGTCCTGACTTTC. The full variable domain, in which reference TRBV19 and TRBJ2-6 provide the parts outside the CDR3, is DGGITQSPKYLFRKEGQNVTLSCEQNLNHDAMYWYRQDPGQGLRLIYYSQIVNDFQKGDIAEGYSVSREKKESFPLTVTSAQKNPTAFYLCASPQGGANVLTFGAGSRLTVL.

This sequence joins TRBV9 and TRBJ2-7; D is uncertain. Germline V gene sequence: CDR1 SGDLS, CDR2 YYNGEE. The germline V and J ends were trimmed by 0 bases and 2 bases, with 12 bases remaining between them. CDR3 length: 15 residues. The CDR3 loop reads CASSVGSLVPYEQYF. CDR3 nucleotide sequence: TGTGCCAGCAGCGTAGGCTCGTTAGTTCCCTACGAGCAGTACTTC.

This clonotype was detected a few times. The V and J genes are TRBV6-6 and TRBJ2-5; D assignment may be TRBD1 or TRBD2 (6 bases each). The CDR3 sequence is 15 residues long. Germline CDR1 and CDR2: MNHNY and SVGAGI (reference sequence). Trimming left V 2 bases short and J 2 bases short, with 12 bases between. CDR3 sequence (DNA): TGTGCCAGCAGTTACGGGAGGACAGTTCAAGAGACCCAGTACTTC. Protein: CASSYGRTVQETQYF.

Only a few counts were recorded for this clonotype. This chain uses TRBV12-3 or TRBV12-4 with TRBJ2-5; 7 bases are a match to TRBD1. The tail of the sequence fits TRBJ2-1 better, so the J call may be wrong. CDR3 length: 13 residues. Here the CDR3 reads CASSSTGDTEQFF. As DNA, the CDR3 is TGTGCCAGCAGTTCCACAGGGGACACTGAGCAGTTCTTC.

The sample holds a few counts of this clonotype. The genes are TRBV7-9 and TRBJ1-1, with 8 bases fitting TRBD1. CDR3 length: 15 residues. From germline, CDR1 is SEHNR and CDR2 FQNEAQ (reference sequence). Unmatched junction bases numbered 9, after V lost 5 bases and J lost 4 bases. This chain's CDR3 is CASSPDRVRGTEAFF. The CDR3 DNA follows: TGTGCCAGCAGCCCGGACAGGGTTCGGGGCACTGAAGCTTTCTTT.

With respect to this clonotype: A much larger clone lies a single base off, so this may be a read error. The CDR3 does not close with the conserved phenylalanine or tryptophan, likely indicating a read error. V gene TRBV10-3 combines with J gene TRBJ1-4; TRBD1 matches 8 bases. Germline lookup yields CDR1 ENHRY and CDR2 SYGVKD. CDR3 size: 15 residues. V dropped 6 bases and J dropped 5; count of bases not matched to a gene: 8. CDR3 DNA: TGTGCCATCAGCGAGAAGACAGGGGTAAATGAAAAACTGTTTTCT. Translating gives CAISEKTGVNEKLFS.

This clonotype was found a few times. The rearrangement links TRBV2 to TRBJ2-5; tentatively, D is TRBD2 (5 bases). The end of the DNA fits TRBJ2-1 better, so the J call may be wrong. Germline loops: CDR1 SNHLY, CDR2 FYNNEI. CDR3 length equals 12 residues. The CDR3 DNA follows: TGTGCCAGCAGGGACTTTTACAATGAGCAGTTCTTC. This translates into CASRDFYNEQFF.

This clonotype has a handful of counts. The chain carries TRBV30 and TRBJ1-4; D not certain. The germline V and J ends were trimmed by 4 bases and 7 bases, with 7 bases remaining between them. CDR3 size: 11 residues. CDR1 is GTSNPN and CDR2 is SVGIG in the germline V gene (reference sequence). The CDR3 protein is CAWMGAEKLFF. Written as DNA, the CDR3 is TGTGCCTGGATGGGCGCTGAAAAACTGTTTTTT.

The chain joins TRBV6-2 or TRBV6-3 to TRBJ2-1, with TRBD2 identical over 11 bases. The CDR3 is 15 residues long. Germline V gene sequence: CDR1 MNHEY, CDR2 SVGEGT. With V trimmed by 7 bases and J by 8 bases, 10 bases remained unmatched. The DNA for the CDR3 is TGTGCCAGCAAGCAGAATAGCGGGGGGGCCGATGAGCAGTTCTTC. Protein product: CASKQNSGGADEQFF.

The chain has TRBV6-1 and TRBJ1-2; 9 bases are a match to TRBD1. In germline, CDR1 is MNHNS, CDR2 SASEGT. V lost 3 bases, J lost 3 bases, and 5 bases stayed unmatched. The length of the CDR3 is 15 residues. CDR3 sequence (DNA): TGTGCCAGCAGTGACCGGACAGGGGCAGACTATGGCTACACCTTC. Translated: CASSDRTGADYGYTF.

This sequence joins TRBV20-1 and TRBJ2-5; 9 nucleotides align to TRBD1. V dropped 1 base and J dropped 5; count of bases not matched to a gene: 17. Germline CDR1 is DFQATT and CDR2 is SNEGSKA (reference sequence). The CDR3 extends over 18 amino acids. CDR3 loop: CSARGTGDQTHRMETQYF. In DNA, the CDR3 is TGCAGTGCTAGAGGGACAGGGGACCAAACACACCGTATGGAGACCCAGTACTTC.

This rearrangement joins TRBV30 to TRBJ2-1; D may be TRBD2 (6 bases). In germline, CDR1 is GTSNPN, CDR2 SVGIG (reference sequence). The ends were cut back, 2 bases at V and 10 bases at J, with 12 bases in the middle. The CDR3 runs 12 residues. The CDR3 nucleotides read TGTGCCTGGAGTCAGGGACTTCGCGAGCAGTTCTTC. Its translation: CAWSQGLREQFF. Together with reference TRBV30 and TRBJ2-1, the CDR3 gives the full variable domain: SQTIHQWPATLVQPVGSPLSLECTVEGTSNPNLYWYRQAAGRGLQLLFYSVGIGQISSEVPQNLSASRPQDRQFILSSKKLLLSDSGFYLCAWSQGLREQFFGPGTRLTVL.

This clonotype was counted only a few times. The gene calls are TRBV20-1 and TRBJ1-2; 11 bases align to TRBD1. Germline CDR1 and CDR2: DFQATT and SNEGSKA (reference sequence). This CDR3 region has 17 residues. V trimming: 1 base; J trimming: 5 bases; junction bases outside the gene matches: 12. The CDR3 sequence is CSARAIPGQGDQYGYTF. The CDR3 nucleotides are TGCAGTGCTAGAGCAATCCCGGGACAGGGGGATCAATATGGCTACACCTTC.

The genes are TRBV12-3 or TRBV12-4 and TRBJ2-3; maybe TRBD2 (6 bases). The ends were cut back, 3 bases at V and 2 bases at J, with 18 bases in the middle. This CDR3 has 17 residues. The CDR3 DNA follows: TGTGCCAGCAGTTTGGGACTTGGCCGAGCGGACACAGATACGCAGTATTTT. This sequence encodes CASSLGLGRADTDTQYF.

The chain couples TRBV29-1 to TRBJ2-1; D may be TRBD1 or TRBD2 (6 bases each). V was clipped by 2 bases and J by 0 bases, with 20 bases between them. The length of the CDR3 is 18 residues. Germline V gene data show CDR1 as SQVTM and CDR2 as ANQGSEA. This CDR3 reads CSVESGALTFSSYNEQFF. The CDR3, as DNA: TGCAGCGTTGAATCGGGGGCTCTCACTTTCAGCTCCTACAATGAGCAGTTCTTC.

This clonotype was counted a few times. This sequence joins TRBV12-5 and TRBJ2-2; D perhaps matches TRBD1 (6 bases). The CDR3 covers 18 residues. Germline CDR1 reads LGHNT; CDR2 reads FRNRAP. Trimming cost V 1 base and J 2 bases, with 17 bases left between them. CDR3 sequence: CASGLASVGQLNTGELFF. The CDR3 DNA reads TGTGCTAGTGGTTTGGCTTCCGTCGGACAGCTCAACACCGGGGAGCTGTTTTTT.

The chain joins TRBV27 to TRBJ2-3, with D perhaps matching TRBD2 (6 bases). Trimming shortened V by 3 bases and J by 2 bases, and 12 bases separated the two germline ends. The V gene's germline CDR1 is MNHEY and CDR2 SMNVEV (reference sequence). This CDR3 region has 15 residues. The CDR3 is CASSFLRGPTDTQYF. The CDR3, as DNA: TGTGCCAGCAGTTTTCTGCGGGGCCCCACAGATACGCAGTATTTT.

This CDR3 is CSARTGTRITEAFF. The CDR3 region has the DNA TGCAGTGCTAGAACAGGGACCCGAATCACTGAAGCTTTCTTT. V and J are TRBV20-1 and TRBJ1-1, with D possibly TRBD1 on 6 matching bases. The CDR3 has 14 residues. CDR1 is DFQATT and CDR2 is SNEGSKA in the germline V gene (reference sequence). Trimming shortened V by 2 bases and J by 4 bases, and 14 bases separated the two germline ends.